The sequence of this TCR beta chain was determined in a study of blood T cells in healthy people across ages (dated by TCRdb to the mid-2010s). Some background on the complete study: In model experiments, template switching captured about one uniquely barcoded TCR beta cDNA molecule for every two T cells. Using deep sequencing normalized with unique cDNA molecular identifiers, the study measured how TCR beta repertoire diversity changes with age. Donors were grouped into four age groups: young (average approximately 15 years), middle-aged (39), aged (roughly 67) and long-lived (approximately 75). To avoid experimental bias, donors of different ages were distributed randomly across sequencing lanes. The study analyzed two additional independent replicas of 1 million unique cDNA reads from the same blood draw for two donors, one aged 18 to 30 and one aged 80 or older. Summary of the overall study and its limitations: There was a strong correlation between observed TCR beta diversity and the percentage of naive T cells measured by flow cytometry. As age increased, observed TCR beta diversity per million T cells dropped in a roughly linear way, and a significant reduction was already evident by age about 40. Total diversity estimates from one million sequenced T cells were considered lower bounds and underestimates. Compared with the aged group, the long-lived group had more naive CD4+ T cells, fewer expanded clones and increased TCR diversity, suggesting age selection. The CMV infection status of donors was not known, potentially confounding age-related changes in expanded clonotypes. Conclusive comparison of naive and antigen-experienced compartments was prevented by the profiling of bulk unsorted PBMCs.

Comments on this clonotype: No antigen is known for it. No base qualities exist here, and no much larger clone lies one base off it.

CDR1 and CDR2 (SGHDN, FVKESK) derive from the germline V gene. Trimming removed 1 base from V and 3 bases from J; the gene matches leave 14 bases unexplained. Its CDR3 holds 18 amino acids, cysteine through phenylalanine. Here the CDR3 DNA is all that survives: 54 bases in frame from base 1. Preparation of the library involved 5' RACE. Instrument on record: Illumina HiSeq 2500. A second PCR of roughly 7 to 11 cycles was performed with a sample-barcoded 5' primer and a J-beta primer mix. Each TCR beta cDNA molecule received a unique molecular identifier from a template-switch 5' adaptor carrying 12 random nucleotides. Each sample yielded at least 3 million CDR3-containing paired-end reads. First-strand cDNA was synthesized from all RNA with the Mint cDNA synthesis kit, primed by a TRBC-specific oligonucleotide. All cDNA was treated with uracil-DNA glycosylase and then went through a first 18-cycle PCR with the universal primers M1SS and BC2_uni_R. The authors processed their data as follows. For normalization, 1 million high-quality reads were randomly selected from each sample, with every read carrying a distinct molecular identifier. Instead of being binned into consensus sequences, reads with shared molecular identifiers were discarded. CDR3 identification, clonotype clustering and error correction used MiTCR with a Q25 quality threshold and the strictest error-elimination algorithm. Lower-bound total TCR beta diversity was estimated with a nonparametric unseen species model using Euler transformation. TCRdb ran its own pipeline on the public reads, namely fastp trimming at Q25 and MiXCR clone calling, and kept in-frame beta chains. Here each entry gathers all rows of one CDR3 protein and keeps the most common genes and DNA. The V and J calls, along with clone size, are taken from TCRdb and not from the paper's own processing. Present in this sample are hundreds of thousands of distinct CDR3 sequences, 56% of which were seen just once. The ten largest make up 25% to 30% of the sample.

The roughly 39 donors, aged about 6 to 100 years, were systemically healthy Caucasian individuals from Russia. About 9.8 milliliters of peripheral blood were drawn from each donor into EDTA-treated Vacutainer tubes. Ficoll-Paque density-gradient centrifugation was used to isolate PBMCs, with at least 7 million obtained per sample. Total RNA was extracted from PBMCs with Trizol reagent, with at least 5 micrograms obtained per sample. For every donor, flow cytometry on a PBMC aliquot measured the percentage of naive CD45RAhigh/CD27high T cells. Sequences were obtained from blood. The TCR comes from a man between 35 and 55 years old in good health. Here the chain combines TRBV14 and TRBJ2-7; TRBD2 aligns with 8 central bases. The bases read TGTGCCAGCAGCCAAGTCCCCTTCGGACTAGCCCTAGGCTACGAGCAGTACTTC. It encodes CASSQVPFGLALGYEQYF.